Each of the 9 T cell receptor beta chains below was sequenced from the same sample in a study of OX40 agonist ivuxolimab in advanced cancers. Sequencing used immunoSEQ multiplex PCR; TCRdb keeps in-frame clones, though not all of them. The sample lists around 74,000 clones; about 90% were seen once. The source was CD4+ or CD8+ T cells sorted from blood, collected in a trial of the OX40 agonist ivuxolimab. The receptors come from an adult with an advanced solid tumor such as melanoma, head and neck, liver or kidney cancer.

The chain joins TRBV10-3 to TRBJ2-1, with 13 nucleotides matching TRBD2. The CDR3 length is 15 residues. Germline V gene lookup returns CDR1 ENHRY and CDR2 SYGVKD. The trim removed 5 bases at V and 9 bases at J, leaving 7 bases unmatched. CDR3 region: CAISRTSGREGEQFF. The CDR3 region has the DNA TGTGCCATCAGTAGGACTAGCGGGAGAGAGGGTGAGCAGTTCTTC.

DNA for the CDR3: TGTGCCACTCCCGCCATAGGGGGTAACTATGGCTACACCTTC. Its translation: CATPAIGGNYGYTF. V usage is TRBV28 and J usage is TRBJ1-2, with D perhaps TRBD1 (6 bases). With 10 bases removed from V and 1 base from J, the gap between germline ends came to 16 bases. This CDR3 is 14 amino acids long. CDR1 and CDR2 (germline): MDHEN, SYDVKM.

The chain employs TRBV18 and TRBJ1-1; possible D gene TRBD1, 5 bases. The CDR3 loop spans 18 amino acids. Germline CDR1 KGHSH, CDR2 LQKENI. Trimming removed 4 bases at V and 0 bases at J, with 21 bases between. The CDR3 nucleotides are TGTGCCAGCTCACTTCGCCCTCCGGGGGGTACCATGAACACTGAAGCTTTCTTT. Translating gives CASSLRPPGGTMNTEAFF.

This chain links TRBV27 with TRBJ2-3; D not resolved. Germline loops: CDR1 MNHEY, CDR2 SMNVEV (reference sequence). Trimming removed 4 bases from V and 0 bases from J, with 14 bases in between. The CDR3 is 16 residues long. The CDR3 sequence is CASSSRPRASTDTQYF. The CDR3 DNA sequence: TGTGCCAGCAGTTCCCGCCCTAGAGCTAGCACAGATACGCAGTATTTT.

The chain links TRBV5-6 to TRBJ2-7; D gene uncertain. The V gene's germline CDR1 is SGHDT and CDR2 YYEEEE. The CDR3 runs 14 residues. V dropped 4 bases and J dropped 2 bases, with 13 bases sitting between them. The CDR3 DNA is TGTGCCAGCAGCCGACGGACGTTAACCTACGAGCAGTACTTC. Translation: CASSRRTLTYEQYF.

The chain joins TRBV18 to TRBJ2-5; 14 nucleotides line up with TRBD2. V lost 4 bases and J lost 6; bases outside the gene matches: 4. The CDR3 contains 15 residues. Germline V gene lookup returns CDR1 KGHSH and CDR2 LQKENI. The CDR3 DNA sequence: TGTGCCAGCTCACGCGGACTAGCGGGAGGTCAGACCCAGTACTTC. It specifies CASSRGLAGGQTQYF.

The chain carries TRBV5-1 and TRBJ2-1; D unclear. With 6 bases removed from V and 3 bases from J, the gap between germline ends came to 13 bases. The CDR3 contains 14 residues. Germline values: CDR1 SGHRS, CDR2 YFSETQ. This CDR3 is CASKKDGIYNEQFF. CDR3 coding DNA: TGCGCCAGCAAAAAGGATGGGATCTACAATGAGCAGTTCTTC.

This clone showed up just once. The chain links TRBV5-1 to TRBJ1-5, with 8 bases fitting TRBD1. The CDR3 loop spans 13 amino acids. With V trimmed by 4 bases and J by 6 bases, 3 bases remained unmatched. Germline V gives CDR1 SGHRS, CDR2 YFSETQ. DNA of the CDR3: TGCGCCAGCAGCCAGGGGGCCGGTCAGCCCCAGCATTTT. It encodes CASSQGAGQPQHF.

V usage is TRBV7-2 and J usage is TRBJ1-1; D is possibly TRBD1 (6 bases). The germline V gene has CDR1 SGHTA and CDR2 FQGNSA. The CDR3 length is 14 residues. The V end lost 1 base, the J end lost 7 bases, and 13 bases lay between the germline ends. The CDR3 region is CASSLGPRGGEAFF. The CDR3 bases are TGTGCCAGCAGCTTAGGCCCTAGAGGGGGTGAAGCTTTCTTT.